This TCR beta chain was profiled in a study of blood T cell repertoires in COVID-19. About the research overall: Acute and convalescent COVID-19 specimens originated in the United States, Italy and Spain. Sources were T cells, B-cell-depleted T cells, or PBMCs; the material itself was cDNA or gDNA.

Enrollment of patients from Seattle took place during active infection, with longitudinal follow-up. As processed by the authors: Researchers report that nucleated cell counts were estimated from reference gene primer amplification. The protocol was immunoSEQ multiplex PCR, while the TCRdb copy is restricted to in-frame clones and leaves out a portion. That table furnishes V, J and clone size, whereas the DNA furnished D and trimming. Of 190,000 or so clones listed, roughly 94% are singletons. The CDR3 has 16 amino acids. CDR1 and CDR2 (germline): SGHRS, YFSETQ. Trimming removed 4 bases from V and 2 bases from J, with 19 bases in between.

This sequence joins TRBV5-1 and TRBJ2-7, with D tentatively TRBD2 (6 bases). The sequenced material came from peripheral blood. This sequence originates from a man aged 25 to 45 with COVID-19, enrolled during active disease. The CDR3 is CASSLGGTSTAYEQYF. CDR3 bases: TGCGCCAGCAGCCTTGGGGGGACCTCCACTGCCTACGAGCAGTACTTC. The full variable domain, with the rest looked up from reference TRBV5-1 and TRBJ2-7, is KAGVTQTPRYLIKTRGQQVTLSCSPISGHRSVSWYQQTPGQGLQFLFEYFSETQRNKGNFPGRFSGRQFSNSRSEMNVSTLELGDSALYLCASSLGGTSTAYEQYFGPGTRLTVT.